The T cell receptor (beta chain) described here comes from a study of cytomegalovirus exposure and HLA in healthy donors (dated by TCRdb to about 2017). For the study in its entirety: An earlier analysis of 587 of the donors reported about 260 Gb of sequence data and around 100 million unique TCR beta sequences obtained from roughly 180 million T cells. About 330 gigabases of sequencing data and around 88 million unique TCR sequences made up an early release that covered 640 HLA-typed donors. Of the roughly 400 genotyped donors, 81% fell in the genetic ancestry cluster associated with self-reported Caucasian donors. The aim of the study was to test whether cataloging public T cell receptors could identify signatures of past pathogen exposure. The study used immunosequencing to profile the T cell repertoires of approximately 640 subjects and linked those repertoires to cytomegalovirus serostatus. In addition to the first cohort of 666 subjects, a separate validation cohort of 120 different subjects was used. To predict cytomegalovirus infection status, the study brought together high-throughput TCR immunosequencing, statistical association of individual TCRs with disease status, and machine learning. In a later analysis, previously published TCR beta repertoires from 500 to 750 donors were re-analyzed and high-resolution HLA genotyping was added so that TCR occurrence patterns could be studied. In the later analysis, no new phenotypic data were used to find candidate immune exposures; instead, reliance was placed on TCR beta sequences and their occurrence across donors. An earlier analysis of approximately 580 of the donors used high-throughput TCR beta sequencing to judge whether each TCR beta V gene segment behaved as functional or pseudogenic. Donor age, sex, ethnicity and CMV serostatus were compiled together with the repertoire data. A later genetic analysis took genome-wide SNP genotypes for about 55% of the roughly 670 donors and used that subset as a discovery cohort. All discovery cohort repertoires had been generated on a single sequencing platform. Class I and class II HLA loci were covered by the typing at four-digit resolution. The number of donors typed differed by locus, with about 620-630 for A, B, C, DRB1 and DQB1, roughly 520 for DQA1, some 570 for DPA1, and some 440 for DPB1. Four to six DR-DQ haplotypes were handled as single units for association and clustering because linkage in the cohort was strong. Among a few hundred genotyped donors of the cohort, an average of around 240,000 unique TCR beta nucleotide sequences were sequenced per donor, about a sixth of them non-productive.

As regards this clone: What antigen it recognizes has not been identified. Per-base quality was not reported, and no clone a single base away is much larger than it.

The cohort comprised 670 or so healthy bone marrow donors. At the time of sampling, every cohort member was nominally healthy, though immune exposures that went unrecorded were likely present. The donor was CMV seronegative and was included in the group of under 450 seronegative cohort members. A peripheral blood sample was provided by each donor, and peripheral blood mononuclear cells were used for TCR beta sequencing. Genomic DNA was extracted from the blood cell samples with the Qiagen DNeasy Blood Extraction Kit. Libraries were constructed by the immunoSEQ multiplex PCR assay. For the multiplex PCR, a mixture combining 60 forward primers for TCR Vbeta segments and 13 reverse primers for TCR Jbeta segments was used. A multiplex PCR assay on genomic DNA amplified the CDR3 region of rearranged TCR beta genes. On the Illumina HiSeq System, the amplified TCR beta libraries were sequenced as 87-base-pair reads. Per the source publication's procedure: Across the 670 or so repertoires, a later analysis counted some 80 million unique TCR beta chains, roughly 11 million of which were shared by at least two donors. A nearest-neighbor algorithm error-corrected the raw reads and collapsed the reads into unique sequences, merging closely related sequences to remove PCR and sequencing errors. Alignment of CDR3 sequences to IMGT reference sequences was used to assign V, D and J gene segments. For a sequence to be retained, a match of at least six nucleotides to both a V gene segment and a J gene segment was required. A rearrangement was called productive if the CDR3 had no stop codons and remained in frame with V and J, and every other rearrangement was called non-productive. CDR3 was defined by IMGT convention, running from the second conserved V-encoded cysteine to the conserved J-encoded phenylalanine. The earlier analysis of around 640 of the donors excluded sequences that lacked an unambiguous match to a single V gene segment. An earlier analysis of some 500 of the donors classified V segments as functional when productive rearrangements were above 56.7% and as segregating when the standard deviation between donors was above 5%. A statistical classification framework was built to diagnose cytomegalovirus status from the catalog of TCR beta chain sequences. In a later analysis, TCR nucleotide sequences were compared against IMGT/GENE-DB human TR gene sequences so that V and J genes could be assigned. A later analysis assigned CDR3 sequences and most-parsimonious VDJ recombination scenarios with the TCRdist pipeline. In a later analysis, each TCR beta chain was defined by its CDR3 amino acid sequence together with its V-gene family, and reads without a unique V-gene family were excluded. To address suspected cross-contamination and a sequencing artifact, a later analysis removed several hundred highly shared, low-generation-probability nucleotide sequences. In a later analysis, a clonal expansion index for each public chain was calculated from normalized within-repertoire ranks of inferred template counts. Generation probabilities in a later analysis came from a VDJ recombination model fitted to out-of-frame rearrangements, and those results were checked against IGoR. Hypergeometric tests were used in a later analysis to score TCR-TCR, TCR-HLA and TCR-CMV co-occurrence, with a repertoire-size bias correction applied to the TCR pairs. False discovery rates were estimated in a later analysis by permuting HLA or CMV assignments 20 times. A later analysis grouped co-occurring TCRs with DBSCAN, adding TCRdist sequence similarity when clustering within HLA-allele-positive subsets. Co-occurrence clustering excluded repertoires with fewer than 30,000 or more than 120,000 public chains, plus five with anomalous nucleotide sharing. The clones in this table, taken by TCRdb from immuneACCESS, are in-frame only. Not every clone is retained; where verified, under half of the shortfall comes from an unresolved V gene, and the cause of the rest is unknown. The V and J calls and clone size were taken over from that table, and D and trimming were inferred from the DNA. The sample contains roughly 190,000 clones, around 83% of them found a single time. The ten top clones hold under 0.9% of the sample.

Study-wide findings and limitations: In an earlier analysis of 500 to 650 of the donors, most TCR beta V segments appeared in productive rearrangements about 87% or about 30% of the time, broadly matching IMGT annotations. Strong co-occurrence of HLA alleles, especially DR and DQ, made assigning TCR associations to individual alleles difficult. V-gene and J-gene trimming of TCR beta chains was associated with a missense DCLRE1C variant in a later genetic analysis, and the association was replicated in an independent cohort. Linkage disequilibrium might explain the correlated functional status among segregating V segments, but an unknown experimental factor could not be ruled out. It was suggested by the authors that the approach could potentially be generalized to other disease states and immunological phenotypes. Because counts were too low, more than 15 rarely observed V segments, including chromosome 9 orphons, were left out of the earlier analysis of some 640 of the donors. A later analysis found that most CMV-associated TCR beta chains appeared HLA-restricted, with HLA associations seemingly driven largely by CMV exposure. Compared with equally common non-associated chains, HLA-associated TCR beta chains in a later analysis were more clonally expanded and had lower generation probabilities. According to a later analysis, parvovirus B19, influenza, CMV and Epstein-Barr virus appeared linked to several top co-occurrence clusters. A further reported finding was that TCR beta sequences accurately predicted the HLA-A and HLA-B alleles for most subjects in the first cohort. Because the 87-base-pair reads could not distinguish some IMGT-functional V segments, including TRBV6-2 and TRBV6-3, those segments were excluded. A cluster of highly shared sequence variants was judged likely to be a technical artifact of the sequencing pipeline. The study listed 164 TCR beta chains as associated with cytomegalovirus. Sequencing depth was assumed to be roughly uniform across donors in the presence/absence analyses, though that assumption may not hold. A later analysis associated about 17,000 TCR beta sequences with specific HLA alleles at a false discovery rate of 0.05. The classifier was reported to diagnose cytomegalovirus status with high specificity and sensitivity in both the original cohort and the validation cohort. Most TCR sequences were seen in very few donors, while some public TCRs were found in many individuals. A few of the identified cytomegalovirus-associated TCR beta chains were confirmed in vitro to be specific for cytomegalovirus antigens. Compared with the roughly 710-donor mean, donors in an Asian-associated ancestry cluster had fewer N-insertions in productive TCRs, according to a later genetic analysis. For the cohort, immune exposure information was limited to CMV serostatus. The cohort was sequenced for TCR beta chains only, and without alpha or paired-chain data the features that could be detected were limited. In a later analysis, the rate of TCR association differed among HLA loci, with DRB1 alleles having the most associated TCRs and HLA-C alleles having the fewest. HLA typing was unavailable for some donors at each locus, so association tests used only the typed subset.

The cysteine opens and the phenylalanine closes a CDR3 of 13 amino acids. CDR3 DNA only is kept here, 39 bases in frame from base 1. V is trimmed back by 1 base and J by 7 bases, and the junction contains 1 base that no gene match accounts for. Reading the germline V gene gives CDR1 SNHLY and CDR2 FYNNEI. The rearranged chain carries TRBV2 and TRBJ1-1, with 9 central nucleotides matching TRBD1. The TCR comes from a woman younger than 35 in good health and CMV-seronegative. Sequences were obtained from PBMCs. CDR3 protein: CASSEGTGVEAFF. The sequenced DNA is TGTGCCAGCAGTGAAGGGACAGGGGTTGAAGCTTTCTTT.